A selection of T cell receptor beta chains follows, all from one sample in a study of T cells in Graves' hyperthyroidism and ophthalmopathy. TCRdb recomputed calls from the multiplex PCR reads with MiXCR, one row per CDR3 protein. In the table there are about 580,000 distinct CDR3 sequences, around 13% of which are singletons. Sequences were obtained from blood. The source is a woman aged 25-40 years with Graves' hyperthyroidism that later progressed to Graves' ophthalmopathy. CDR3s include the opening cysteine and the closing phenylalanine or tryptophan. A D gene is named only where the DNA matches it firmly. Clone size, where shown, is once, few, many, or a class for clones that have expanded.

length,J,size,V,D,DNA,CDR3
16,TRBJ1-4,many,TRBV28,.,TGTGCCAGCAGGCCTTGGGGGGGCTCAACTAATGAAAAACTGTTTTTT,CASRPWGGSTNEKLFF
19,TRBJ2-1,many,TRBV12-5,TRBD2,TGTGCTAGTGACGTCGTCCCTAGCGGGGATCTCAGCTCCTACAATGAGCAGTTCTTC,CASDVVPSGDLSSYNEQFF
14,TRBJ2-7,many,TRBV20-1,TRBD2,TGCAGTGCTTTGACTAGCGGGAGAACCTACGAGCAGTACTTC,CSALTSGRTYEQYF
18,TRBJ1-3,many,TRBV20-1,.,TGCAGTGCTAGAATGTCGGATCTGGGGGGCTACTCTGGAAACACCATATATTTT,CSARMSDLGGYSGNTIYF
12,TRBJ1-5,many,TRBV29-1,.,TGCAGCGTTGGACAGAGCGATCAGCCCCAGCATTTT,CSVGQSDQPQHF
13,TRBJ1-1,many,TRBV28,.,TGTGCCAGCAGTGAGCCCGGGGCCAGGGCGGCTTTCTTT,CASSEPGARAAFF
14,TRBJ1-2,many,TRBV5-5,.,TGTGCCAGCAGCTTGGGGGAGATCAACTATGGCTACACCTTC,CASSLGEINYGYTF
14,TRBJ1-4,.,TRBV20-1,TRBD1,TGCAGTGCAAGGGGACAGGGTCAAAATGAAAAACTGTTTTTT,CSARGQGQNEKLFF
15,TRBJ2-1,.,TRBV6-2/TRBV6-3,.,TGTGCCAGCAGCAGCGACAGGCCTAGGAGGGATGAGCAGTTCTTC,CASSSDRPRRDEQFF
14,TRBJ2-1,few,TRBV19,TRBD2,TGTGCCAGTAGTGCTAGCGGGAGAGGAAGTGAGCAGTTCTTC,CASSASGRGSEQFF
13,TRBJ2-3,.,TRBV20-1,TRBD2,TGCAGCGCTACTAGCGGGGTCACAGATACGCAGTATTTT,CSATSGVTDTQYF
15,TRBJ2-7,many,TRBV19,TRBD1,TGTGCCAGTAGTTCCCGACAGGGGGCCCGCTACGAGCAGTACTTC,CASSSRQGARYEQYF
13,TRBJ2-3,few,TRBV20-1,TRBD1,TGCAGTGGGGGACAGGGGCCCCCAAATACGCAGTATTTT,CSGGQGPPNTQYF
15,TRBJ1-2,many,TRBV28,.,TGTGCCAGCAGTTCCGGGACGGGGAATAACTATGGCTACACCTTC,CASSSGTGNNYGYTF
17,TRBJ2-1,many,TRBV11-2,.,TGTGCCAGCAGCATACTAAGCGGGGACACCCACAGGAATGAGCAGTTCTTC,CASSILSGDTHRNEQFF
11,TRBJ2-7,.,TRBV25-1,.,TGTGCCACCACAGGAGGGCACGAGCAGTACTTC,CATTGGHEQYF
17,TRBJ2-2,.,TRBV20-1,TRBD2,TGCAGTGCTAGCCCGGTCCTAGCGGGAGCCTATGCTGGGGAGCTGTTTTTT,CSASPVLAGAYAGELFF
14,TRBJ2-7,many,TRBV29-1,.,TGCAGCGTAATATCAAGTTACCTGTTCTACGAGCAGTACTTC,CSVISSYLFYEQYF
17,TRBJ2-3,many,TRBV11-2,.,TGTGCCAGCAGCCCACTGGAGGCGTGGGAGGTTGCAGATACGCAGTATTTT,CASSPLEAWEVADTQYF
18,TRBJ2-2,few,TRBV29-1,.,TGCAGCGTTCACGAATTGCTACAGGGGGGGAAGAACACCGGGGAGCTGTTTTTT,CSVHELLQGGKNTGELFF
17,TRBJ2-1,many,TRBV6-2/TRBV6-3,TRBD1,TGTGCCAGCAGTTACTCAGGCCCAGGGGGTCTGTACAATGAGCAGTTCTTC,CASSYSGPGGLYNEQFF
13,TRBJ2-2,.,TRBV28,.,TGTGCCCGCACAGGGTTATTAGCCGGGGAGCTGTTTTTT,CARTGLLAGELFF
14,TRBJ1-1,.,TRBV10-1,.,TGCGCCAGCAGTGCCGGGAGGGGTGGGACTGAAGCTTTCTTT,CASSAGRGGTEAFF
13,TRBJ2-7,few,TRBV30,.,TGTGCCACCCGCGTGCCTAGCTCCTACGAGCAGTACTTC,CATRVPSSYEQYF
15,TRBJ2-5,many,TRBV12-3/TRBV12-4,TRBD1,TGTGCCAGCAGCATCCGTGGGACAGGGAGTGAGACCCAGTACTTC,CASSIRGTGSETQYF
14,TRBJ1-4,many,TRBV5-1,.,TGCGCCAGCAGCTTGCAACAGGCTAATGAAAAACTGTTTTTT,CASSLQQANEKLFF